The clone carrying this TCR beta chain was picked up a small number of times. Its antigen is undetermined. The data were obtained in a study of tumour-infiltrating T cells in Burkitt lymphoma. Study-level points and caveats: Several public clonotypes recurred in numerous Burkitt lymphoma patients.

Using immunoSEQ multiplex PCR, the repertoire was profiled, and TCRdb retains in-frame clones only, with some absent. The sample holds more than 45,000 clones, around 29% seen once. V was pared by 4 bases and J by 4 bases, with 14 bases between. The germline gives CDR1 SNHLY, CDR2 FYNNEI. This CDR3 has 15 residues. Sequencing input: tumor tissue. The chain links TRBV2 to TRBJ1-5; D perhaps matches TRBD1 (5 bases). The clonotype was recovered from a human donor with Burkitt lymphoma. CDR3 sequence: CASSVTSGYNQPQHF. The CDR3 nucleotides are TGTGCCAGCAGTGTGACCTCAGGGTATAATCAGCCCCAGCATTTT.